These 28 T cell receptor beta chains were all obtained from the same sample, sequenced in a study of early stage breast cancer tumors. TCRdb keeps only in-frame clones here, not all; method: immunoSEQ multiplex PCR. This sample carries about 69,000 clones, 75% to 90% of them seen once, and the ten largest clones take 4.7%. Sequenced: blood. The receptors derive from a person aged 35 to 50 with breast cancer.

The chain couples TRBV11-1 to TRBJ1-1; weak D call: TRBD1 (6 bases). There are 14 residues in the CDR3. Trimming cost V 3 bases and J 1 base, with 9 bases left between them. Per germline, CDR1 SGHAT and CDR2 FQDESV (reference sequence). CDR3 DNA: TGTGCCAGCAGCTTTACAGGGCCGAACACTGAAGCTTTCTTT. Translated: CASSFTGPNTEAFF.

CDR3 DNA sequence: TGTGCCAGCAGTTACTCAGATGGGGGCACTGAAGCTTTCTTT. This codes for CASSYSDGGTEAFF. This chain uses TRBV6-5 with TRBJ1-1; weak D call: TRBD1 (5 bases). Germline assignment: CDR1 MNHEY and CDR2 SVGAGI. This CDR3 region has 14 residues. V was trimmed by 0 bases and J by 4 bases, leaving 9 bases between them.

The rearrangement uses TRBV6-5 and TRBJ2-3; 7 bases are shared with TRBD1. This CDR3 region has 15 residues. With 6 bases clipped from V and 2 bases from J, the junction kept 8 bases outside the gene matches. Germline CDR1 reads MNHEY; CDR2 reads SVGAGI. CDR3 nucleotides: TGTGCCAGCAGACCCGGGACAGACATCACAGATACGCAGTATTTT. Residues: CASRPGTDITDTQYF.

V and J are TRBV27 and TRBJ1-1, with no clear D. Germline V lookup: CDR1 MNHEY, CDR2 SMNVEV (reference sequence). Trimming removed 10 bases at V and 0 bases at J, with 12 bases between. The CDR3 is 13 residues long. The CDR3 reads CATFNNMNTEAFF. DNA of the CDR3: TGTGCCACCTTCAACAACATGAACACTGAAGCTTTCTTT.

V is TRBV28 and J is TRBJ1-1; D not resolved. In germline, CDR1 is MDHEN, CDR2 SYDVKM. There are 12 residues in the CDR3. The V end lost 2 bases, the J end lost 1 base, and 2 bases lay between the germline ends. For the CDR3, the DNA is TGTGCCAGCAGTTTAGCGAACACTGAAGCTTTCTTT. It specifies CASSLANTEAFF. The variable domain in full, with the rest retrieved from reference TRBV28 and TRBJ1-1, is DVKVTQSSRYLVKRTGEKVFLECVQDMDHENMFWYRQDPGLGLRLIYFSYDVKMKEKGDIPEGYSVSREKKERFSLILESASTNQTSMYLCASSLANTEAFFGQGTRLTVV.

The chain joins TRBV18 to TRBJ1-3; D is unresolved. The CDR3 has 13 residues. Germline V gene lookup returns CDR1 KGHSH and CDR2 LQKENI. The V end lost 3 bases, the J end lost 7 bases, and 10 bases lay between the germline ends. CDR3 in amino acids: CASSPPSPNTIYF. The CDR3 DNA sequence: TGTGCCAGCTCACCTCCATCGCCCAACACCATATATTTT.

This chain joins TRBV7-8 and TRBJ2-7; perhaps TRBD1 as D (6 bases). This CDR3 contains 14 residues. Germline V gene lookup returns CDR1 SGHVS and CDR2 FQNEAQ. V lost 8 bases, J lost 3 bases, and 17 bases lay in between. The CDR3 protein is CASSRGQTDYEQYF. CDR3 nucleotide sequence: TGTGCCAGCTCTAGGGGACAAACAGACTACGAGCAGTACTTC.

Remarks on this clone: Its ends do not fully match the called genes, so a read error is possible. The chain joins TRBV7-3 to TRBJ2-1; tentative D call: TRBD2 (5 bases). The CDR3 spans 18 residues. Germline V gene data show CDR1 as SGHTA and CDR2 as FQGTGA. The CDR3 protein is CASSSEKGSRGSYNEQFF. The CDR3 DNA is TGTGCCAGTAGCTCGGAAAAGGGATCCCGGGGCTCCTACAATGAGCAGTTCTTC.

This rearrangement joins TRBV5-6 to TRBJ2-3, with 10 bases identical to TRBD2. The length of the CDR3 is 17 residues. Germline CDR1 is SGHDT and CDR2 is YYEEEE. The V segment lost 1 base and the J segment 3 bases; nucleotides outside the gene matches: 8. The CDR3 sequence is CASSLRLAGDRTDTQYF. The CDR3 DNA follows: TGTGCCAGCAGCTTGAGGCTAGCGGGAGACCGGACAGATACGCAGTATTTT.

The chain links TRBV28 to TRBJ2-7; D tentatively fits TRBD1 or TRBD2 (5 bases each). Per germline, CDR1 MDHEN and CDR2 SYDVKM. CDR3 length: 15 amino acids. With 6 bases removed from V and 2 bases from J, the gap between germline ends came to 17 bases. Written as DNA, the CDR3 is TGTGCCAGCAGCTCCCCTGGGGGTATTCCCTACGAGCAGTACTTC. Translation gives CASSSPGGIPYEQYF.

The chain recombines TRBV11-2 with TRBJ2-7; 7 nucleotides match TRBD1. Germline lookup yields CDR1 SGHAT and CDR2 FQNNGV. Losses at the gene ends were 1 base for V and 5 bases for J; bases not matched to a gene: 17. The CDR3 spans 18 residues. Here the CDR3 reads CASSLGGWTGGVRDEQYF. In DNA form, the CDR3 reads TGTGCCAGCAGCTTAGGGGGATGGACAGGAGGAGTGAGGGACGAGCAGTACTTC.

The CDR3 protein is CASSLFRGGTEAFF. The CDR3 DNA is TGTGCCAGCAGCTTATTTAGGGGAGGGACTGAAGCTTTCTTT. The rearrangement links TRBV7-8 to TRBJ1-1; possible D gene TRBD1, 5 bases. Germline V CDR1 and CDR2: SGHVS, FQNEAQ. V gave up 2 bases and J gave up 5 bases, with 12 bases separating them. The CDR3 totals 14 residues.

V gene TRBV27 combines with J gene TRBJ1-5; D uncertain. CDR3 size: 14 residues. Germline assignment: CDR1 MNHEY and CDR2 SMNVEV (reference sequence). V lost 2 bases, J lost 6 bases, and 11 bases lay in between. The CDR3 spells CASSLRGMGQPQHF. The CDR3 DNA reads as TGTGCCAGCAGTTTACGGGGAATGGGTCAGCCCCAGCATTTT.

The chain recombines TRBV10-3 with TRBJ1-1; D is uncertain. Germline-derived CDR1 and CDR2 are ENHRY and SYGVKD. The CDR3 totals 13 residues. The V gene lost 11 bases and the J gene lost 2 bases, with 15 bases spanning the gap. CDR3 nucleotide sequence: TGTGCCTCCAGGAGCGGGAGTAACACTGAAGCTTTCTTT. This sequence encodes CASRSGSNTEAFF.

This clone was seen a single time. Other DNA sequences in the same sample also yield this CDR3. The chain employs TRBV10-3 and TRBJ1-5; D is unresolved. CDR1 ENHRY and CDR2 SYGVKD come from the germline V gene. Trimming removed 2 bases at V and 3 bases at J, with 2 bases between. The CDR3 is 12 amino acids. The CDR3 bases are TGTGCCATCAGTGAGACCAATCAGCCCCAGCATTTT. As protein: CAISETNQPQHF.

The chain carries TRBV19 and TRBJ2-7; D remains ambiguous. The CDR3 runs to 13 residues. Trimming removed 4 bases from V and 0 bases from J, with 7 bases in between. CDR1 and CDR2 (germline): LNHDA, SQIVND (reference sequence). The CDR3 protein is CASSKGSSYEQYF. The CDR3 region has the DNA TGTGCCAGTAGTAAGGGCAGCTCCTACGAGCAGTACTTC.

The V gene is TRBV19, the J gene TRBJ1-1; D is perhaps TRBD1 (6 bases). Germline CDR1 LNHDA, CDR2 SQIVND (reference sequence). V was shortened by 3 bases and J by 5 bases, with 13 bases between the two germline ends. The CDR3 is made up of 14 amino acids. The CDR3 coding sequence is TGTGCCAGTAGTATCCAGGGGAGAGGGACTGAAGCTTTCTTT. The encoded protein is CASSIQGRGTEAFF.

The chain links TRBV11-2 to TRBJ1-5; D uncertain. Germline lookup yields CDR1 SGHAT and CDR2 FQNNGV. The CDR3 has 13 amino acids. V gave up 5 bases and J gave up 2 bases, with 7 bases separating them. The CDR3 reads CASSPAGNQPQHF. The DNA of the CDR3 is TGTGCCAGCAGCCCAGCGGGCAATCAGCCCCAGCATTTT.

There are a few counts of this clone. The rearrangement links TRBV9 to TRBJ2-5; D gene uncertain. The CDR3 runs to 13 residues. Germline V gives CDR1 SGDLS, CDR2 YYNGEE. V was clipped by 0 bases and J by 4 bases, with 7 bases between them. The CDR3 loop is CASSVAGGETQYF. The CDR3 DNA reads TGTGCCAGCAGCGTAGCTGGTGGAGAGACCCAGTACTTC.

The chain carries TRBV7-3 and TRBJ2-5; 7 bases fit TRBD1. The V gene's germline CDR1 is SGHTA and CDR2 FQGTGA. The CDR3 extends over 15 amino acids. Trimming at V came to 2 bases and at J to 5 bases, leaving 8 bases not matched to a gene. CDR3 amino acids: CASSLGRQGHETQYF. DNA for the CDR3: TGTGCCAGCAGCTTAGGTCGACAGGGCCACGAGACCCAGTACTTC.

This chain joins TRBV2 and TRBJ2-2, with D perhaps TRBD2 (5 bases). There are 19 residues in the CDR3. The germline V gene encodes CDR1 SNHLY and CDR2 FYNNEI. V was pared by 1 base and J by 0 bases, with 18 bases between. The CDR3 is CASSEVVFGMAANTGELFF. The CDR3 DNA sequence: TGTGCCAGCAGTGAAGTGGTTTTCGGGATGGCTGCGAACACCGGGGAGCTGTTTTTT.

The CDR3 DNA follows: TGTGCCTCCCGGACAGCCTACGAGCAGTACTTC. It yields the protein CASRTAYEQYF. The V gene is TRBV28, the J gene TRBJ2-7, with D possibly TRBD1 on 6 matching bases. This CDR3 region has 11 residues. The V end was cut by 11 bases, the J end by 2 bases, with 10 bases between. Per germline, CDR1 MDHEN and CDR2 SYDVKM.

The chain links TRBV19 to TRBJ1-5; D remains ambiguous. Germline V gene data show CDR1 as LNHDA and CDR2 as SQIVND (reference sequence). V lost 3 bases to trimming and J lost 2 bases, with 14 bases between them. This CDR3 is built from 16 residues. The CDR3 region has the DNA TGTGCCAGTAGTATGGGAAAGGCGGGTCGCAATCAGCCCCAGCATTTT. Translating gives CASSMGKAGRNQPQHF.

The rearrangement uses TRBV7-3 and TRBJ2-1, with TRBD2 matching 8 bases. V lost 4 bases, J lost 8 bases, and 10 bases stayed unmatched. The CDR3 loop spans 15 amino acids. Germline CDR1 is SGHTA and CDR2 is FQGTGA. The CDR3 is CASSSGSSGPHEQFF. CDR3 bases: TGTGCCAGCAGCTCCGGTTCTAGCGGGCCCCATGAGCAGTTCTTC.

This clone was counted a few times. This chain's CDR3 is CASSVDRDRGVEAFF. CDR3 nucleotides: TGTGCCAGCAGCGTTGACCGGGACAGGGGTGTTGAAGCTTTCTTT. The chain links TRBV9 to TRBJ1-1, with 10 positions matching TRBD1. The trim removed 2 bases at V and 7 bases at J, leaving 8 bases unmatched. Germline lookup yields CDR1 SGDLS and CDR2 YYNGEE. The CDR3 contains 15 residues.

This clone has just one count. The chain has TRBV29-1 and TRBJ1-1, with D hard to call. Germline-derived CDR1 and CDR2 are SQVTM and ANQGSEA. The CDR3 sequence is 11 residues long. V was pared by 7 bases and J by 2 bases, with 8 bases between. The CDR3 here is CSAQTNTEAFF. In DNA form, the CDR3 reads TGCAGCGCCCAGACAAACACTGAAGCTTTCTTT.

The CDR3 DNA follows: TGTGCCAGCAGCCTAAGACTAGCTCCCAGGTCAGATACGCAGTATTTT. It codes for CASSLRLAPRSDTQYF. J is TRBJ2-3 and V is TRBV7-9; 7 bases align to TRBD2. Trimming at V came to 5 bases and at J to 4 bases, leaving 12 bases not matched to a gene. Germline CDR1 reads SEHNR; CDR2 reads FQNEAQ (reference sequence). The CDR3 spans 16 residues.

This clone was found a few times. The CDR3 sequence is CASSPTKGDNTEAFF. CDR3 DNA: TGTGCCAGCTCACCAACGAAAGGAGATAACACTGAAGCTTTCTTT. The chain links TRBV18 to TRBJ1-1; D unclear. Trimming left V 2 bases short and J 2 bases short, with 12 bases between. CDR1 is KGHSH and CDR2 is LQKENI in the germline V gene. The CDR3 totals 15 residues.